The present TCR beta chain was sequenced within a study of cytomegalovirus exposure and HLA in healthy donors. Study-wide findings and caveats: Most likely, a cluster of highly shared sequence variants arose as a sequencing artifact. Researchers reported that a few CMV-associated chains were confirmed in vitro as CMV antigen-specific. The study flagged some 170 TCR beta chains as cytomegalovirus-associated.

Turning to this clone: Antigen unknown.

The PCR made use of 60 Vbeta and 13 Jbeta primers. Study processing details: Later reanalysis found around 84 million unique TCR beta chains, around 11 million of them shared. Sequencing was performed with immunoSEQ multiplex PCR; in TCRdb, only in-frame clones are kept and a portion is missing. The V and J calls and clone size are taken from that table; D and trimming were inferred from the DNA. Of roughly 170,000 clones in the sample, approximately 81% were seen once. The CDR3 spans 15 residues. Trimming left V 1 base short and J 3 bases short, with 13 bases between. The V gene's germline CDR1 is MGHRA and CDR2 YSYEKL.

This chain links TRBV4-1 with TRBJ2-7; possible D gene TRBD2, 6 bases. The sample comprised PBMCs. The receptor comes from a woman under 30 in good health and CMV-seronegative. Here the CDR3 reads CASSQARTTSYEQYF. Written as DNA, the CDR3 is TGCGCCAGCAGCCAAGCGAGGACTACCAGCTACGAGCAGTACTTC.